The rows below give T cell receptor beta chains drawn from one sample of a study of T cells in Graves' hyperthyroidism and ophthalmopathy. TCRdb called the multiplex PCR reads again in MiXCR, with one record for every CDR3 protein. The profile shows around 690,000 distinct CDR3 sequences, roughly 17% of them singletons. Sample: blood. Receptors were obtained from a man aged 45-60 years with Graves' hyperthyroidism. CDR3s include the opening cysteine and the closing phenylalanine or tryptophan. A D gene is named only where the DNA matches it firmly. Only part of the rows carry a size: once, few, many, or a class if the clone is expanded.

v_call	j_call	d_call	clone_size	cdr3_nt	cdr3_aa
TRBV7-3	TRBJ2-2	TRBD2	many	TGTGCCAGCAGCTGGACTAGCGGGAGTTACACCGGGGAGCTGTTTTTT	CASSWTSGSYTGELFF
TRBV11-2	TRBJ2-7	-	few	TGTGCCAGCAGCCAAGCCAGGTCCTACGAGCAGTACTTC	CASSQARSYEQYF
TRBV11-1	TRBJ2-7	-	many	TGTGCCAGCAGCTTATCCAGGTCTCAAAGCTACGAGCAGTACTTC	CASSLSRSQSYEQYF
TRBV19	TRBJ1-1	-	few	TGTGCCAGTAGTCCTGGAATGCGGACTGAAGCTTTCTTT	CASSPGMRTEAFF
TRBV3-1	TRBJ2-1	TRBD2	many	TGTGCCAGCAGCCAAGTCGGCGGGAGGAACTACAATGAGCAGTTCTTC	CASSQVGGRNYNEQFF
TRBV6-1	TRBJ1-1	-	few	TGTGGCACTTCAGAAGACACTGAAGCTTTCTTT	CGTSEDTEAFF
TRBV24-1	TRBJ2-1	-	many	TGTGCCACCAGTGATGAGGGGGGAGTATCCTACAATGAGCAGTTCTTC	CATSDEGGVSYNEQFF
TRBV24-1	TRBJ1-2	-	many	TGTGCCACCAGTGATCAATATCATGGCTACACCTTC	CATSDQYHGYTF
TRBV11-2	TRBJ1-3	TRBD1	few	TGTGCCAGCAGCCAAGCCCCCGGACAGGGGAGAGAGGACACCATATATTTT	CASSQAPGQGREDTIYF
TRBV7-9	TRBJ2-1	-	-	TGTGCCAGCAGCTCCCTTGGTATAGCGGCTTGGGGTGAGCAGTTCTTC	CASSSLGIAAWGEQFF
TRBV18	TRBJ1-5	-	few	TGTGCCAGCTCACCCGCTAGGGCGGTCCAGGGGCCCCAGCATTTT	CASSPARAVQGPQHF